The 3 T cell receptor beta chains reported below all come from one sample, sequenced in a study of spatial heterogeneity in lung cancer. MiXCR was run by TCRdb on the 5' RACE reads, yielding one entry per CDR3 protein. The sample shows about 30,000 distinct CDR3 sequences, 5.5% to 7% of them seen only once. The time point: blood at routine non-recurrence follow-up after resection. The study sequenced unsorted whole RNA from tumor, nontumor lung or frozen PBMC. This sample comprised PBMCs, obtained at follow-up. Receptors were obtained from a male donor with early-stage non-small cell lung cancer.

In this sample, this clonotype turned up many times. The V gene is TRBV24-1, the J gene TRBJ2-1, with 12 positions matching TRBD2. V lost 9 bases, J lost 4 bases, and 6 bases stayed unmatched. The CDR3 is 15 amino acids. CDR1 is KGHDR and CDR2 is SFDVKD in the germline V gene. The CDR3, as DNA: TGTGCCACCTCCGGACTAGCGGGAAGGTACAATGAGCAGTTCTTC. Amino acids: CATSGLAGRYNEQFF.

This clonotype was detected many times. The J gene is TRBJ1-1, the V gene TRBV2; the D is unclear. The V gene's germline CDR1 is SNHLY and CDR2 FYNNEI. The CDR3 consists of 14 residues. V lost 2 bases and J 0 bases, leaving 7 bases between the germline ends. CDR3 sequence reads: CASSEPKMNTEAFF. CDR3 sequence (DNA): TGTGCCAGCAGTGAACCCAAGATGAACACTGAAGCTTTCTTT.

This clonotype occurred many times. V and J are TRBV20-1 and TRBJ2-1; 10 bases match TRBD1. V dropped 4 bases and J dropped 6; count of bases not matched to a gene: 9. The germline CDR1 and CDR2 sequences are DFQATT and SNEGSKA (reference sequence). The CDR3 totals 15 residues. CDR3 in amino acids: CSAKAGTGAPNEQFF. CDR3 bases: TGCAGTGCTAAAGCCGGGACAGGGGCCCCCAATGAGCAGTTCTTC.